This T cell receptor beta chain was identified during a study of cytotoxic CD8 clonotypes in ibrutinib-treated CLL. Turning to the study itself: Overall, some 25 responses were partial and 2 complete; following median roughly 70 months, about 14 patients stayed remitted and around twelve progressed. Study observations and caveats: Clonality was higher at ibrutinib response and returned toward baseline at progression. Sustained-remission patients were sampled at different times than progressing patients were.

Regarding this clone: What it recognizes is unknown.

The V end was cut by 2 bases, the J end by 3 bases, with 13 bases between. The CDR3 contains 15 residues. Looked up from germline, CDR1 is KGHSH and CDR2 is LQKENI. Some clones are missing from TCRdb's copy, which holds only in-frame ones; the method was immunoSEQ multiplex PCR. Counted here are approximately 150,000 clones, 70% to 85% occurring once; the ten biggest clones make up 4.6%. About 1.9 micrograms of genomic DNA (from cryopreserved PBMCs) were used for TCR beta libraries. Sample: PBMCs, taken after 24 months of ibrutinib treatment. This clonotype was sampled from a human donor with chronic lymphocytic leukemia. The chain carries TRBV18 and TRBJ1-1; tentatively, D is TRBD1 (5 bases). The CDR3 DNA follows: TGTGCCAGCTCACCATTTCAAGGGACCTACACTGAAGCTTTCTTT. This codes for CASSPFQGTYTEAFF.